The clone carrying this T cell receptor (beta chain) was detected only once. Its antigen is currently unknown. The data stem from a study of memory CD4+ T cells and cytomegalovirus serostatus. The CDR3 has 14 amino acids. Germline-derived CDR1 and CDR2 are SGDLS and YYNGEE. V lost 3 bases, J lost 2 bases, and 12 bases lay in between. Whole-study findings and limits: Median bootstrapped AUC for CMV status was about 0.96 originally, about 0.9 US-trained. CD4+ memory repertoires contained about two fifths of the 164 reported CMV TCRbeta sequences.

Clones were read by immunoSEQ multiplex PCR, and TCRdb kept only the in-frame ones, dropping some. The sample contains over 45,000 clones, roughly 80% of which appear only once. The sort gate was single viable CD3+CD4+CD8-CD45RO+ cells for memory CD4+ T cells. V and J are TRBV9 and TRBJ2-7, with a possible D match to TRBD1 (6 bases). This TCR was recovered from an adult in good health and CMV-seronegative. The sequenced sample consisted of memory CD4+ T cells from blood. Here the CDR3 DNA reads TGTGCCAGCAGCGCGGGGACACTTCCCTACGAGCAGTACTTC. Translating it yields CASSAGTLPYEQYF.